The T cell receptor beta chain described here comes from a study of T cell responses to AZD1222 COVID-19 vaccine listed by TCRdb under 2021. About the study as a whole: Because spike-specific TCR depth and breadth did not differ between the two schedules, AZD1222 recipients who got a second dose at roughly 4 weeks were pooled with those who got a second dose at roughly 12 weeks. A total of more than 230 trial participants underwent TCR sequencing, of whom around 210 had received two doses of AZD1222 and roughly 26 had received two doses of the MenACWY control vaccine. Enrollment into the trials was organized by age into subgroups of 18-55, 56-69 and 70-plus years, and those subgroups contained approximately 160, 26 and 62 TCR-sequenced participants, respectively.

Study-wide conclusions, independent of this receptor: A significant rise in spike-specific TCR breadth and depth was observed after two AZD1222 doses relative to day 0 and relative to MenACWY recipients. Reportedly, close to half of the unique spike-specific TCRs recognized epitopes lying outside the regions that are mutated in the B.1.351 and B.1.1.7 variants. Conclusions about previously exposed vaccinees were limited because only six AZD1222 recipients were SARS-CoV-2 seropositive at baseline. Participants were mostly white British, with more females than males. The authors suggested clonal diversity may have been underestimated. Because no samples from the day 14 peak response were available, repertoires could be characterized only after the peak T cell response. The 56-69-year group was small, and its depth increase did not reach significance, likely because of low power. The whole spike protein was spanned by vaccine-associated CD4 TCRs, and dominant responses were seen in regions 160-218 and 743-854.

Comments on this clone: Its antigen remains unidentified. No quality values exist for individual bases; no much larger clone is one base distant.

The meaning of the sample's time point label: baseline before first vaccination. Vaccinee samples were obtained from the UK trials COV001 and COV002, which included a single-blind randomized controlled phase 2/3 trial of AZD1222 (ChAdOx1 nCoV-19) in healthy adults. Trial participant PBMC samples were collected at day 0 and day 28 after the second dose for TCRbeta chain sequencing. The CDR3 regions of human TCRbeta chains were analyzed by immunosequencing. In the source study's methods: TCRs in the repertoires were matched against a reference library of SARS-CoV-2-specific TCRs that had been generated with the MIRA antigen-specificity platform. Breadth was defined as the fraction of unique TCRs that were SARS-CoV-2-associated. Depth was defined as the fraction of total T cells that were SARS-CoV-2-associated. Using the MIRA data, every spike-specific TCR was mapped to the spike region that the TCR reacted to and assigned to either a CD4 or a CD8 class. Log10-transformed breadth and depth values were compared by one-way ANOVA with Sidak's multiple comparisons tests. TCRdb carries this immuneACCESS record with in-frame sequences only. Its versions omit some clonotypes, under half of them owing to an unresolved V gene in the studies checked, with the rest unexplained. V and J calls and clone size are given by that table; D and trimming were obtained from the DNA. Present in this sample are roughly 120,000 clones, under 85% of which were seen just once. In total, the top ten clones hold about 6% of the sample.

Compared with germline, V lacks 0 bases and J lacks 2 bases; bases without a gene match: 4. The germline V gene encodes CDR1 SGHRS and CDR2 YFSETQ. CDR3 length: 15 amino acids, cysteine to phenylalanine. CDR3 DNA is the only sequence kept; it has 45 bases, read in frame from the first base. Sequences were derived from peripheral blood, sampled on day 0 of AZD1222 vaccination. This TCR came from an adult in good health. The rearranged chain carries TRBV5-1 and TRBJ2-5, with 7 middle bases fitting TRBD1. The CDR3 in this case is CASSLGQGMQETQYF. The nucleotides read TGCGCCAGCAGCTTGGGACAGGGAATGCAAGAGACCCAGTACTTC.